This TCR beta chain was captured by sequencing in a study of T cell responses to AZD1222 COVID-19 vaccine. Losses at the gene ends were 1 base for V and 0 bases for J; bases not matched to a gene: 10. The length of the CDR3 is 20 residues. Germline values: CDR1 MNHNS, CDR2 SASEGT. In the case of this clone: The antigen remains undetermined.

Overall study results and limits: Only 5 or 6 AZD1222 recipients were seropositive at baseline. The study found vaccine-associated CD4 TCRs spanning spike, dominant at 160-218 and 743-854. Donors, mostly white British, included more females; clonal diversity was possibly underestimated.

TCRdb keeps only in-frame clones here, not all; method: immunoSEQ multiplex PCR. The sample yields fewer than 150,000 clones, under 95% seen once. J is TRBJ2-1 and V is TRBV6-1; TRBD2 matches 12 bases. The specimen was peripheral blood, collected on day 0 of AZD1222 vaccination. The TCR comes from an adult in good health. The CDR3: CASSEVEGLAGYSSYNEQFF. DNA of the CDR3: TGTGCCAGCAGTGAAGTAGAGGGACTAGCGGGTTACAGCTCCTACAATGAGCAGTTCTTC.